This TCR beta chain derives from a study of T-cell reconstitution after alpha-beta-depleted transplantation in children. Trimming took 5 bases from V and 4 from J; bases not matched to a gene: 8. Germline loops: CDR1 SGHNT, CDR2 YENEEA. There are 16 residues in the CDR3. This clonotype was seen ten or more times. Its antigen remains unknown. Notes on the study in general: The study reportedly traced alpha-beta T cells about two months after transplant to several hundred expanded graft clones. A year had passed since transplant, and T-cell counts and diversity by then came mostly from newly produced T cells. Some patients' high day-60 TCRbeta diversity was traced to surviving recipient T cells and thymic progenitors.

Preparation of the TCRbeta library used unique molecular identifiers. TCRdb redid the calling of the PCR reads with MiXCR, one entry per CDR3 protein. Of approximately 70,000 distinct CDR3 sequences in the sample, just under 5% are singletons; the top ten hold over 15%. The chain is built from TRBV11-3 and TRBJ2-1, with TRBD2 matching 10 bases. This specimen was PBMCs, mostly from graft donor cells, taken 180 days after TCRalphabeta/CD19-depleted stem cell transplant. The clonotype originates from a boy in the first two years of life who had a stem cell transplant for acute myeloid leukemia, so the T cells may come from the graft donor. CDR3: CASSPRLAGLYNEQFF. Here the CDR3 DNA reads TGTGCCAGCAGCCCACGACTAGCGGGCCTTTACAATGAGCAGTTCTTC. The whole variable domain, remainder taken from reference TRBV11-3 and TRBJ2-1, is EAGVVQSPRYKIIEKKQPVAFWCNPISGHNTLYWYLQNLGQGPELLIRYENEEAVDDSQLPKDRFSAERLKGVDSTLKIQPAELGDSAVYLCASSPRLAGLYNEQFFGPGTRLTVL.